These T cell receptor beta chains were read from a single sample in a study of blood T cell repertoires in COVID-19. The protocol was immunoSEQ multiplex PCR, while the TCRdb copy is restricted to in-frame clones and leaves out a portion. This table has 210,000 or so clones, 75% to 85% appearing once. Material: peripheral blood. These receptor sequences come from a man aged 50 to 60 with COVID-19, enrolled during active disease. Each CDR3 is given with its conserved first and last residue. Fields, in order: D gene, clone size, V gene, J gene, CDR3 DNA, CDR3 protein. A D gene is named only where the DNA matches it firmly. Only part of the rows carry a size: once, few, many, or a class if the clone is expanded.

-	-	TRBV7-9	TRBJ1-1	TGTGCCAGCAGCTTAGCCCCAAACACTGAAGCTTTCTTT	CASSLAPNTEAFF
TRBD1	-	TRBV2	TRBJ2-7	TGTGCCAGCAGTGCATCAGGACAGGGGACTTCCGAGCAGTACTTC	CASSASGQGTSEQYF
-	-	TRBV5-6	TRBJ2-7	TGTGCCAGCAGCCCAGGACTCGGCGAGCAGTACTTC	CASSPGLGEQYF
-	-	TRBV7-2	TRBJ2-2	TGTGCCAGCAGCTTGACCCCGGGACTCTACTCCGGGGAGCTGTTTTTT	CASSLTPGLYSGELFF
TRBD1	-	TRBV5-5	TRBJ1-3	TGTGCCAGCAGCTTGGGACCAAACAGGGGCTCTGGAAACACCATATATTTT	CASSLGPNRGSGNTIYF
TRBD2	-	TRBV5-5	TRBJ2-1	TGTGCCAGCAGCTTGACCGGGACTAGGCAATACAATGAGCAGTTCTTC	CASSLTGTRQYNEQFF
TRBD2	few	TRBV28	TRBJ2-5	TGTGCCAGCATGAAGGGCGGGAGGGAGACCCAGTACTTC	CASMKGGRETQYF
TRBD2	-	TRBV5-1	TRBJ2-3	TGCGCCAGCAGCTTCCAAACCGGGACTAGCGCCACAGATACGCAGTATTTT	CASSFQTGTSATDTQYF
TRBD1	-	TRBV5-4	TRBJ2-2	TGTGCCAGCACACAGGGGGCGGACACCGGGGAGCTGTTTTTT	CASTQGADTGELFF
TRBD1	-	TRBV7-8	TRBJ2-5	TGTGCCAGCAGTTTAGTCGTCCTGGACAGGGCTTTCCAAGAGACCCAGTACTTC	CASSLVVLDRAFQETQYF
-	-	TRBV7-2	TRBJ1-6	TGTGCCAGCAGCTTAGAGGCCAGGAGGAATTCACCCCTCCACTTT	CASSLEARRNSPLHF
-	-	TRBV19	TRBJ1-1	TGTGCCAGTAGTATAGATACTGAGGTTGAAGCTTTCTTT	CASSIDTEVEAFF
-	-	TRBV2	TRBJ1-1	TGTGCCAGCGGGCAACAGGGTCTAATGAACACTGAAGCTTTCTTT	CASGQQGLMNTEAFF
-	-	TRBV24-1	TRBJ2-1	TGTGCCACCAGTGACCCCGGACGGGGATTTTGGGATGAGCAGTTCTTC	CATSDPGRGFWDEQFF
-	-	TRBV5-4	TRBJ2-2	TGTGCCAGCAGCTTGGGCCCAACAGGGTCGAACACCGGGGAGCTGTTTTTT	CASSLGPTGSNTGELFF
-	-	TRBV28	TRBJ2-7	TGTGCCAGCAGGTCGACAGCAGTCGAGCAGTACTTC	CASRSTAVEQYF
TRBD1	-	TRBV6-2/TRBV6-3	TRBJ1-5	TGTGCCAGCAGTTACGAGACAGGGGGCGTTCAGCCCCAGCATTTT	CASSYETGGVQPQHF
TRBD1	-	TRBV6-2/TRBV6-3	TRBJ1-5	TGTGCCAGCTGCCGGACCGGGACAGGTCTCAATCAGCCCCAGCATTTT	CASCRTGTGLNQPQHF
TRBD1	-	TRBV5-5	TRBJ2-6	TGTGCCAGCAGCTTAGATATACGGACAGGGTCGGTAGGGGCCAACGTCCTGACTTTC	CASSLDIRTGSVGANVLTF
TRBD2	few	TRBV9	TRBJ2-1	TGTGCCAGCAGCGGGGTAGCGGGGTGGAATGAGCAGTTCTTC	CASSGVAGWNEQFF
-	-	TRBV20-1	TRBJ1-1	TGCAGTGCTAGTGCAGGGTCCCCCGACACTGAAGCTTTCTTT	CSASAGSPDTEAFF
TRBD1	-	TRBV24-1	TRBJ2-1	TGTGCCACCAGCTCCTACAGGGGAGATGAGCAGTTCTTC	CATSSYRGDEQFF
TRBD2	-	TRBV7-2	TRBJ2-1	TGTGCCAGCAGCACAACCGGGACTAGCGTGGACTACAATGAGCAGTTCTTC	CASSTTGTSVDYNEQFF
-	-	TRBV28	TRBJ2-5	TGTGCCAGCAGTTTATTAACAGGGACAGAGACCCAGTACTTC	CASSLLTGTETQYF
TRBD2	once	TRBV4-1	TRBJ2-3	TGCGCCAGCAGCCGTTCGGGAGGGGGATTTAGCACAGATACGCAGTATTTT	CASSRSGGGFSTDTQYF
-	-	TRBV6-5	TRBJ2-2	TGTGCCAGCACCTATGGAGGGAGGCCCGGGGAGCTGTTTTTT	CASTYGGRPGELFF
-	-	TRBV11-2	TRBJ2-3	TGTGCCAGCAGATACGGGGGTGCAGATACGCAGTATTTT	CASRYGGADTQYF
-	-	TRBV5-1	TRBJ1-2	TGCGCCAGCAGCTTGTCAGGGGTTGGAGATGGCTACACCTTC	CASSLSGVGDGYTF
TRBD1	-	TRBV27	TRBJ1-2	TGTGCCAGCAGTTTATACAGGGGTTCCTATGGCTACACCTTC	CASSLYRGSYGYTF
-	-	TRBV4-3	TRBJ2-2	TGCGCCAGCAGCCAAGAGTTAACTTCAACCGGGGAGCTGTTTTTT	CASSQELTSTGELFF
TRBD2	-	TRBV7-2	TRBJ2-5	TGTGCCAGCAGCTTAGCGGGACTAGCGGGGGGTTCAGAGACCCAGTACTTC	CASSLAGLAGGSETQYF
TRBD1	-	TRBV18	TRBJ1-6	TGTGCCAGCTCAACTGGGACAGGGGAGATTTCACCCCTCCACTTT	CASSTGTGEISPLHF
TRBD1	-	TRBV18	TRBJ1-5	TGTGCCAGCTCCACCACCGGACAGGGTAATCAGCCCCAGCATTTT	CASSTTGQGNQPQHF
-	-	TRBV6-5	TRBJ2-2	TGTGCCAGCGGTCTTAGCAGACCCACCGGGGAGCTGTTTTTT	CASGLSRPTGELFF
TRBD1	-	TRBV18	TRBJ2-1	TGTGCCAGCTCACCAAACAGGGGCAATGAGCAGTTCTTC	CASSPNRGNEQFF
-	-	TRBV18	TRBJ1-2	TGTGCCAGCTCACCACCGGGGGGAAGAGGAGGTGGCTACACCTTC	CASSPPGGRGGGYTF
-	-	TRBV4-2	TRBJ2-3	TGTGCCAGCAGCCAAGGGTTATCCGGAGATACGCAGTATTTT	CASSQGLSGDTQYF
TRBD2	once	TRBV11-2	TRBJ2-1	TGTGCCAGCAGCTTAGTGGTCTTAGCGGGGGGCATAGATGAGCAGTTCTTC	CASSLVVLAGGIDEQFF
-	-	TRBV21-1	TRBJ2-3	TGTGCCAGCAGCAAAGCATCTGCAGGGACTAGCGGGGTCACAGATACGCAGTATTTT	CASSKASAGTSGVTDTQYF
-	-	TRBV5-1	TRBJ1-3	TGCGCCAGCAGCTTGGTTGCCGGGGCTGGAAACACCATATATTTT	CASSLVAGAGNTIYF
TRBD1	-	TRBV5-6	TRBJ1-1	TGTGCCAGCAGCTCGGGGACAGCCACTGAAGCTTTCTTT	CASSSGTATEAFF
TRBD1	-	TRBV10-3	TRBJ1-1	TGTGCCATTATGACAGGGACCAACACTGAAGCTTTCTTT	CAIMTGTNTEAFF
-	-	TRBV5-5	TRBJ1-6	TGTGCCAGCAGCTTTCAGGGAATAAATTCACCCCTCCACTTT	CASSFQGINSPLHF
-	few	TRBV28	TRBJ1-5	TGTGCCAGCAGCCTTTTTAGGGGGTACGGGCAGCCCCAGCATTTT	CASSLFRGYGQPQHF
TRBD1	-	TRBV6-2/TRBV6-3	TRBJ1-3	TGTGCCAGCAGTTACCCAGGGGGCGGCTCTGGAAACACCATATATTTT	CASSYPGGGSGNTIYF
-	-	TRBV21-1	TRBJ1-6	TGTGCCAGCAGCCAAAGGGGACAGCATGCCGGTTCCTATAATTCACCCCTCCACTTT	CASSQRGQHAGSYNSPLHF
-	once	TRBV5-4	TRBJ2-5	TGTGCCAGCAGCTCAATAGCGGCCAGCCAAGAGACCCAGTACTTC	CASSSIAASQETQYF
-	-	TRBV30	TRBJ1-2	TGTGCCTGGAGTGTACAAGTAAACTATGGCTACACCTTC	CAWSVQVNYGYTF
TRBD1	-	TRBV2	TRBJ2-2	TGTGCCAGCAGTCGGACAGGGGCGACCGGGGAGCTGTTTTTT	CASSRTGATGELFF
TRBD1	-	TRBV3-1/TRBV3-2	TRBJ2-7	TGTGCCAGCAGCCTCCCCGCCGGGACAGGGGACTACGAGCAGTACTTC	CASSLPAGTGDYEQYF
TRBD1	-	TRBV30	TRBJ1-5	TGTGCCTGGAGTGTAAAGGACAGGGCAAGTCAGCCCCAGCATTTT	CAWSVKDRASQPQHF
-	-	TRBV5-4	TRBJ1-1	TGTGCCAGCAGCCCTGTAGGGGGTCGAGGGAACACTGAAGCTTTCTTT	CASSPVGGRGNTEAFF
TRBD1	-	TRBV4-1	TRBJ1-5	TGCGCCAGCAGCGAAGGACAGGGGAGGAATCAGCCCCAGCATTTT	CASSEGQGRNQPQHF
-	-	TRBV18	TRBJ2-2	TGTGCCAGCTCATACGAGATGGTTACCGGGGAGCTGTTTTTT	CASSYEMVTGELFF
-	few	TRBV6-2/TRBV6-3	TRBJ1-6	TGTGCCAGCAGCTCTTTCCCAGATAATTCACCCCTCCACTTT	CASSSFPDNSPLHF
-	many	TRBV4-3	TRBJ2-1	TGCGCCAGCAGCCAAGGCGGGGCCTCCTACAATGAGCAGTTCTTC	CASSQGGASYNEQFF
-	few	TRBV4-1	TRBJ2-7	TGCGCCAGCAGCCAAGAGGACAGCGCTCGAGCCTACGAGCAGTACTTC	CASSQEDSARAYEQYF
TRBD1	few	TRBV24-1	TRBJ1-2	TGTGCCACCAGTGATTCCGACAGGGTCGGCTACACCTTC	CATSDSDRVGYTF
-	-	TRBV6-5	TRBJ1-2	TGTGCCAGCACCCCTCTGGCGGAGAACTATGGCTACACCTTC	CASTPLAENYGYTF
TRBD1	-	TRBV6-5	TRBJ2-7	TGTGCCAGCAGTTTCCGGACAGGGCCCTACGAGCAGTACTTC	CASSFRTGPYEQYF